Presented here are 11 T cell receptor beta chains from one specimen sequenced in a study of cytomegalovirus exposure and HLA in healthy donors. The PCR used 60 Vbeta and 13 Jbeta primers. Some clones are missing from TCRdb's copy, which holds only in-frame ones; the method was immunoSEQ multiplex PCR. The sample table sets out around 46,000 clones. The specimen was PBMCs. All receptors derive from a woman aged 40 to 55 in good health and CMV-seronegative.

This chain links TRBV5-1 with TRBJ2-7; 7 nucleotides align to TRBD2. J gave up 2 bases and V 0 bases, and 5 bases lay outside the gene matches. The CDR3 consists of 15 residues. CDR1 and CDR2 (germline): SGHRS, YFSETQ. This CDR3 is CASSLGPSGPYEQYF. CDR3 bases: TGCGCCAGCAGCTTGGGGCCTAGCGGACCCTACGAGCAGTACTTC.

The chain joins TRBV29-1 to TRBJ2-5, with TRBD2 matching over 11 bases. The ends lost 5 bases at V and 1 base at J; junction bases unmatched: 3. The CDR3 runs to 14 residues. Germline V lookup: CDR1 SQVTM, CDR2 ANQGSEA. The CDR3 DNA reads TGCAGCGTTCGACTAGCGGGGTTCCAAGAGACCCAGTACTTC. This sequence encodes CSVRLAGFQETQYF. The variable domain in full, completed from reference TRBV29-1 and TRBJ2-5, reads SAVISQKPSRDICQRGTSLTIQCQVDSQVTMMFWYRQQPGQSLTLIATANQGSEATYESGFVIDKFPISRPNLTFSTLTVSNMSPEDSSIYLCSVRLAGFQETQYFGPGTRLLVL.

The chain has TRBV4-3 and TRBJ2-5, with a tentative D call TRBD1 (6 bases). The CDR3 extends over 15 amino acids. V lost 0 bases to trimming and J lost 5 bases, with 13 bases between them. Germline lookup yields CDR1 LGHNA and CDR2 YSLEER. The CDR3 spells CASSQDHTGRETQYF. CDR3 bases: TGCGCCAGCAGCCAAGATCACACAGGGCGGGAGACCCAGTACTTC.

The chain employs TRBV7-9 and TRBJ2-7, with 11 positions matching TRBD2. Trimming cost V 5 bases and J 2 bases; bases outside gene matches: 5. Germline-derived CDR1 and CDR2 are SEHNR and FQNEAQ (reference sequence). The CDR3 contains 15 residues. Here the CDR3 DNA reads TGTGCCAGCAGCCGACTGACTAGCGGGACCTACGAGCAGTACTTC. Protein product: CASSRLTSGTYEQYF.

The chain has TRBV4-2 and TRBJ1-2; 9 bases align to TRBD1. Trimming at V came to 4 bases and at J to 4 bases, leaving 10 bases not matched to a gene. Germline values: CDR1 LGHNA, CDR2 YNFKEQ. This CDR3 contains 16 residues. In DNA, the CDR3 is TGTGCCAGCAGCCCTAACGACAGGGGGGGACCCTATGGCTACACCTTC. It yields the protein CASSPNDRGGPYGYTF.

CDR3 DNA: TGTGCCAGCAGCCTACAGGGGCCGAACACTGAAGCTTTCTTT. Encoded protein: CASSLQGPNTEAFF. V gene TRBV5-6 combines with J gene TRBJ1-1; 7 bases match TRBD1. The V gene end was trimmed by 4 bases and the J gene end by 1 base; junction bases not matched to a gene: 4. The CDR3 runs to 14 residues. Germline V gene sequence: CDR1 SGHDT, CDR2 YYEEEE.

V and J are TRBV7-2 and TRBJ1-5; no clear D gene. V lost 1 base and J 4 bases, leaving 5 bases between the germline ends. The CDR3 is 13 residues long. Germline lookup yields CDR1 SGHTA and CDR2 FQGNSA. The CDR3 DNA is TGTGCCAGCAGCTTAGTTGTAAATCAGCCCCAGCATTTT. It specifies CASSLVVNQPQHF.

The chain has TRBV10-3 and TRBJ2-7; TRBD1 agrees at 7 bases. Per the germline V gene, CDR1 is ENHRY and CDR2 is SYGVKD. This CDR3 region has 16 residues. V gave up 1 base and J gave up 2 bases; unmatched junction bases: 8. The CDR3 region is CAISELGGPSAYEQYF. In DNA form, the CDR3 reads TGTGCCATCAGTGAGTTAGGGGGCCCAAGCGCCTACGAGCAGTACTTC.

The rearrangement links TRBV6-5 to TRBJ1-1, with D possibly being TRBD1 (5 bases). CDR3 size: 14 residues. Germline loops: CDR1 MNHEY, CDR2 SVGAGI. V lost 0 bases to trimming and J lost 6 bases, with 11 bases between them. CDR3 bases: TGTGCCAGCAGTTACTCCCTCAGGGATGCTGAAGCTTTCTTT. This gives the protein CASSYSLRDAEAFF.

V and J are TRBV9 and TRBJ2-2; D is possibly TRBD1 (7 bases). Trimming removed 1 base from V and 5 bases from J, with 21 bases in between. In germline, CDR1 is SGDLS, CDR2 YYNGEE. This CDR3 has 18 residues. CDR3 amino acids: CASSVRRAGQKPTGELFF. CDR3 DNA: TGTGCCAGCAGCGTACGTAGGGCGGGACAGAAACCTACCGGGGAGCTGTTTTTT.

The rearrangement joins TRBV9 to TRBJ2-7, with a possible D match to TRBD2 (6 bases). The germline gives CDR1 SGDLS, CDR2 YYNGEE. CDR3 size: 16 residues. The V end was cut by 0 bases, the J end by 0 bases, with 13 bases between. The CDR3 region is CASSVDDGRSSYEQYF. The DNA of the CDR3 is TGTGCCAGCAGCGTAGACGATGGGAGGAGCTCCTACGAGCAGTACTTC.